Presented here are 30 T cell receptor beta chains from one specimen sequenced in a study. TCRdb processed the 5' RACE reads anew with MiXCR; each CDR3 protein has one entry. The sample has some 8,000 distinct CDR3 sequences, 40% to 65% seen once. The sample was memory CD4+ T cells sorted from a lymph node. Documented subset: memory CD4+ T cells, CD4+CD45RO+CD25-. These receptors came from a female donor with breast cancer.

This clonotype showed up just a few times. V is TRBV9 and J is TRBJ2-2; unclear D gene. The CDR3 runs to 13 residues. The V gene lost 3 bases and the J gene lost 2 bases, with 5 bases spanning the gap. The germline V gene encodes CDR1 SGDLS and CDR2 YYNGEE. CDR3 amino acids: CASSGFNTGELFF. The CDR3 region has the DNA TGTGCCAGCAGCGGATTTAACACCGGGGAGCTGTTTTTT.

This clonotype showed up just a few times. The J gene is TRBJ2-1, the V gene TRBV20-1; TRBD2 matches 15 bases. V was clipped by 1 base and J by 9 bases; unmatched bases: 4. The CDR3 is 15 amino acids. The germline V gene has CDR1 DFQATT and CDR2 SNEGSKA (reference sequence). CDR3 region: CSARGTSGGASEQFF. CDR3 bases: TGCAGTGCTAGAGGGACTAGCGGGGGGGCCAGTGAGCAGTTCTTC.

A single count supports this clonotype. The chain couples TRBV20-1 to TRBJ2-2, with 12 bases fitting TRBD1. With V trimmed by 2 bases and J by 7 bases, 8 bases remained unmatched. The CDR3 is made up of 16 amino acids. In germline, CDR1 is DFQATT, CDR2 SNEGSKA (reference sequence). CDR3 bases: TGCAGTGCTAGACCCGGGACAGGGGGCTTTAACGGGGAGCTGTTTTTT. This sequence encodes CSARPGTGGFNGELFF.

V usage is TRBV12-3 or TRBV12-4 and J usage is TRBJ1-1, with TRBD1 matching over 7 bases. V dropped 7 bases and J dropped 5; count of bases not matched to a gene: 10. This CDR3 region has 14 residues. CDR3 loop: CASTLTTGTTEAFF. The CDR3 region has the DNA TGTGCCAGCACCCTCACGACAGGGACGACTGAAGCTTTCTTT.

Points on this clonotype: At one boundary the junction diverges from the germline segment, which might be a read error. This rearrangement joins TRBV27 to TRBJ2-1; D call uncertain. Germline V gene sequence: CDR1 MNHEY, CDR2 SMNVEV (reference sequence). This CDR3 comprises 14 residues. CDR3 DNA: TGCGCCAGCAGTTTATCCCCACCCGTTGCCGAGCAGTTCTTC. The encoded protein is CASSLSPPVAEQFF.

The genes are TRBV7-3 and TRBJ1-1; D not certain. The V gene's germline CDR1 is SGHTA and CDR2 FQGTGA. The CDR3 has 14 amino acids. The V and J ends lost 5 bases and 0 bases respectively, with 10 bases between them. The CDR3 DNA is TGTGCCAGCAGCCTCGAGCAGCTGAACACTGAAGCTTTCTTT. Protein: CASSLEQLNTEAFF.

This chain links TRBV5-1 with TRBJ2-7; no clear D gene. Trimming took 5 bases from V and 5 from J, leaving 5 bases between them. The V gene's germline CDR1 is SGHRS and CDR2 YFSETQ. The CDR3 is 10 amino acids. The CDR3 region has the DNA TGCGCCAGCAGGTTAGACGAGCAGTACTTC. It codes for CASRLDEQYF. Combining the CDR3 with reference TRBV5-1 and TRBJ2-7 gives the whole variable domain KAGVTQTPRYLIKTRGQQVTLSCSPISGHRSVSWYQQTPGQGLQFLFEYFSETQRNKGNFPGRFSGRQFSNSRSEMNVSTLELGDSALYLCASRLDEQYFGPGTRLTVT.

This clonotype occurred a few times. The chain carries TRBV20-1 and TRBJ1-2, with 7 bases identical to TRBD1. Germline values: CDR1 DFQATT, CDR2 SNEGSKA (reference sequence). This CDR3 has 15 amino acids. Unmatched junction bases numbered 12, after V lost 3 bases and J lost 5 bases. The CDR3 loop reads CSASLQGTAGYGYTF. CDR3 bases: TGCAGTGCTAGTCTCCAAGGGACAGCTGGGTATGGCTACACCTTC.

The V call is TRBV6-6, the J call TRBJ2-2, with 8 bases that match TRBD1. Germline assignment: CDR1 MNHNY and CDR2 SVGAGI (reference sequence). The CDR3 loop spans 15 amino acids. Trimming cost V 2 bases and J 6 bases; bases outside gene matches: 5. The CDR3 loop reads CASSYPGQEAGELFF. In DNA, the CDR3 is TGTGCCAGCAGTTACCCGGGACAGGAGGCCGGGGAGCTGTTTTTT.

The CDR3 region is CASSPRPGQQETQYF. DNA of the CDR3: TGCGCCAGCAGCCCTCGCCCGGGACAGCAAGAGACCCAGTACTTC. The chain is built from TRBV5-1 and TRBJ2-5, with 7 bases lining up with TRBD1. The CDR3 has 15 amino acids. Germline values: CDR1 SGHRS, CDR2 YFSETQ. V was pared by 4 bases and J by 2 bases, with 8 bases of the junction left unmatched.

This clonotype has a single count. This chain uses TRBV4-2 with TRBJ2-3; 7 nucleotides match TRBD2. This CDR3 region has 19 residues. Germline V gene lookup returns CDR1 LGHNA and CDR2 YNFKEQ. J was trimmed by 5 bases and V by 1 base; bases with no gene match: 18. The CDR3 reads CASSQGFILGRDLGDTQYF. CDR3 DNA: TGTGCCAGCAGCCAAGGTTTTATCTTAGGGAGGGATCTGGGAGATACGCAGTATTTT.

The chain employs TRBV5-1 and TRBJ2-2; either TRBD1 or TRBD2 may fit D (5 bases each). Germline V lookup: CDR1 SGHRS, CDR2 YFSETQ. This CDR3 is built from 14 residues. V lost 0 bases to trimming and J lost 4 bases, with 7 bases between them. CDR3: CASSLGDLTGELFF. CDR3 DNA sequence: TGCGCCAGCAGCTTGGGGGACCTCACCGGGGAGCTGTTTTTT.

This clonotype was counted only a few times. At one boundary the junction diverges from the germline segment, which might be a read error. The chain is built from TRBV7-8 and TRBJ2-2; maybe TRBD2 (6 bases). The CDR3 is 15 amino acids. CDR1 and CDR2 from the germline V gene are SGHVS and FQNEAQ. CDR3 in DNA: TGTGCCAGCAGCTACCGGGACTCTTTGGCCGGGGAGCTGTCTTTT. As protein: CASSYRDSLAGELSF.

Only a few counts were recorded for this clonotype. The V gene is TRBV7-8, the J gene TRBJ2-7; 9 nucleotides agree with TRBD1. Germline lookup yields CDR1 SGHVS and CDR2 FQNEAQ. V gave up 5 bases and J gave up 9 bases; unmatched junction bases: 11. CDR3 size: 14 residues. Here the CDR3 reads CASSPETGGWGQYF. The DNA for the CDR3 is TGTGCCAGCAGCCCAGAAACAGGGGGCTGGGGGCAGTACTTC.

The genes are TRBV6-2 or TRBV6-3 and TRBJ2-2; D is perhaps TRBD2 (5 bases). This CDR3 is 15 amino acids long. The germline V and J ends were trimmed by 5 bases and 4 bases, with 14 bases remaining between them. Germline lookup yields CDR1 MNHEY and CDR2 SVGEGT. The CDR3 coding sequence is TGTGCCAGCAGTCCCCCCGGGATTTCCACCGGGGAGCTGTTTTTT. As protein: CASSPPGISTGELFF.

This chain joins TRBV20-1 and TRBJ1-2; D gene unclear. V dropped 0 bases and J dropped 1 base, with 15 bases sitting between them. The CDR3 length is 16 residues. Germline values: CDR1 DFQATT, CDR2 SNEGSKA (reference sequence). CDR3 in amino acids: CSARDSRSYFNYGYTF. The CDR3 nucleotides are TGCAGTGCTAGAGACAGCCGCTCTTACTTTAACTATGGCTACACCTTC.

The rearrangement joins TRBV7-2 to TRBJ1-1; D is perhaps TRBD1 (5 bases). Trimming pared 8 bases from V and 8 bases from J, leaving 15 bases between. CDR3 length: 12 amino acids. From germline, CDR1 is SGHTA and CDR2 FQGNSA. The DNA of the CDR3 is TGTGCCAGCGACAGTATAACCATCGAAGCTTTCTTT. It codes for CASDSITIEAFF.

The chain combines TRBV25-1 with TRBJ1-4, with D maybe TRBD1 (5 bases). This CDR3 is 13 amino acids long. Trimming took off 6 bases at V and 8 bases at J, with 13 bases between the two ends. Germline V gene sequence: CDR1 MGHDK, CDR2 SYGVNS. The CDR3 spells CASRRPRDEKLFF. The CDR3, as DNA: TGTGCCAGCAGGCGCCCCAGGGACGAAAAACTGTTTTTT.

The rearrangement links TRBV24-1 to TRBJ2-7, with 7 bases aligning to TRBD1. The V gene's germline CDR1 is KGHDR and CDR2 SFDVKD. This CDR3 has 13 amino acids. The V segment lost 7 bases and the J segment 0 bases; nucleotides outside the gene matches: 2. The CDR3 coding sequence is TGTGCCACCAGCCGGGACAGCTCCTACGAGCAGTACTTC. Encoded protein: CATSRDSSYEQYF.

This sequence joins TRBV4-1 and TRBJ1-5; perhaps TRBD1 as D (5 bases). The CDR3 has 13 amino acids. Germline CDR1 reads MGHRA; CDR2 reads YSYEKL. Deletions cut 0 bases from V and 8 bases from J, with 8 bases between. CDR3 sequence reads: CASSQEGVEPQHF. CDR3 in DNA: TGCGCCAGCAGCCAAGAGGGGGTGGAGCCCCAGCATTTT.

The V and J genes are TRBV10-2 and TRBJ2-7; a weak D match, TRBD1 (6 bases). Trimming stripped 10 bases from V and 4 bases from J, with 11 bases between. Germline CDR1 reads WSHSY; CDR2 reads SAAADI. This CDR3 comprises 11 residues. DNA for the CDR3: TGCGCCACCCTACAGGGTTACGAGCAGTACTTC. Translating it yields CATLQGYEQYF.

This clonotype has just a few counts. The chain recombines TRBV20-1 with TRBJ2-2; 11 bases map to TRBD1. With 4 bases clipped from V and 1 base from J, the junction kept 5 bases outside the gene matches. The CDR3 length is 16 residues. Germline V CDR1 and CDR2: DFQATT, SNEGSKA (reference sequence). The DNA of the CDR3 is TGCAGTGCTACTGGGACAGGGGGTTTGAACACCGGGGAGCTGTTTTTT. The encoded protein is CSATGTGGLNTGELFF.

The chain has TRBV7-2 and TRBJ1-1; D is ambiguous. The CDR3 is 13 residues long. The V and J ends lost 6 bases and 11 bases respectively, with 19 bases between them. Germline loops: CDR1 SGHTA, CDR2 FQGNSA. CDR3 nucleotide sequence: TGTGCCAGCAGTACCCCGGGGAACGGAAAGGCTTTCTTT. Protein sequence: CASSTPGNGKAFF.

For the CDR3, the DNA is TGTGCCAGCAGCTTAACCTCAGGGGGAGATACGCAGTATTTT. Encoded protein: CASSLTSGGDTQYF. This chain joins TRBV7-3 and TRBJ2-3, with 7 bases matching TRBD1. This CDR3 is built from 14 residues. In germline, CDR1 is SGHTA, CDR2 FQGTGA. Unmatched junction bases numbered 2, after V lost 0 bases and J lost 5 bases.

This clonotype was observed a handful of times. The chain carries TRBV7-9 and TRBJ2-4; the D is unclear. This CDR3 contains 11 residues. Germline values: CDR1 SEHNR, CDR2 FQNEAQ (reference sequence). V was cut by 1 base and J by 5 bases, with 0 bases left in between. CDR3 bases: TGTGCCAGCAGCTTAGAAAACATTCAGTACTTC. Its translation is CASSLENIQYF.

This clonotype was detected only a few times. The chain has TRBV20-1 and TRBJ2-4; D is uncertain. CDR1 is DFQATT, CDR2 SNEGSKA, per germline (reference sequence). V lost 3 bases, J lost 0 bases, and 9 bases lay in between. CDR3 length equals 14 residues. In DNA form, the CDR3 reads TGCAGTGCTAGCCAGTCAGTAGCCAAAAACATTCAGTACTTC. This codes for CSASQSVAKNIQYF.

This chain joins TRBV5-5 and TRBJ2-1; TRBD2 matches at 9 bases. This CDR3 comprises 16 residues. With V trimmed by 3 bases and J by 8 bases, 12 bases remained unmatched. Per the germline V gene, CDR1 is SGHKS and CDR2 is YYEKEE (reference sequence). In DNA, the CDR3 is TGTGCCAGCAGCTCGGGGCTCCAGCGGGAGGCCCATGAGCAGTTCTTC. Amino acid sequence: CASSSGLQREAHEQFF. Looking up the rest from reference TRBV5-5 and TRBJ2-1 gives the full variable domain: DAGVTQSPTHLIKTRGQQVTLRCSPISGHKSVSWYQQVLGQGPQFIFQYYEKEERGRGNFPDRFSARQFPNYSSELNVNALLLGDSALYLCASSSGLQREAHEQFFGPGTRLTVL.

This clonotype was counted only a few times. The chain links TRBV4-1 to TRBJ1-1; D ambiguous. The V gene's germline CDR1 is MGHRA and CDR2 YSYEKL. The CDR3 is 14 amino acids. Trimming removed 1 base from V and 3 bases from J, with 9 bases in between. This CDR3 reads CASSQGLLDTEAFF. CDR3 nucleotides: TGCGCCAGCAGCCAAGGCCTCCTGGACACTGAAGCTTTCTTT.

This clonotype was seen once. V usage is TRBV4-3 and J usage is TRBJ1-2, with D maybe TRBD1 (6 bases). V lost 4 bases to trimming and J lost 7 bases, with 16 bases between them. Germline CDR1 LGHNA, CDR2 YSLEER. CDR3 size: 14 residues. The CDR3: CASSPDGGRGGYTF. Here the CDR3 DNA reads TGCGCCAGCAGCCCGGACGGGGGGCGGGGTGGCTACACCTTC.

This rearrangement joins TRBV4-3 to TRBJ1-1, with D perhaps TRBD1 (5 bases). The CDR3 extends over 14 amino acids. Per the germline V gene, CDR1 is LGHNA and CDR2 is YSLEER. Deletions cut 1 base from V and 4 bases from J, with 10 bases between. The CDR3 sequence is CASSQVGRATEAFF. In DNA, the CDR3 is TGCGCCAGCAGCCAAGTAGGCAGGGCCACTGAAGCTTTCTTT.